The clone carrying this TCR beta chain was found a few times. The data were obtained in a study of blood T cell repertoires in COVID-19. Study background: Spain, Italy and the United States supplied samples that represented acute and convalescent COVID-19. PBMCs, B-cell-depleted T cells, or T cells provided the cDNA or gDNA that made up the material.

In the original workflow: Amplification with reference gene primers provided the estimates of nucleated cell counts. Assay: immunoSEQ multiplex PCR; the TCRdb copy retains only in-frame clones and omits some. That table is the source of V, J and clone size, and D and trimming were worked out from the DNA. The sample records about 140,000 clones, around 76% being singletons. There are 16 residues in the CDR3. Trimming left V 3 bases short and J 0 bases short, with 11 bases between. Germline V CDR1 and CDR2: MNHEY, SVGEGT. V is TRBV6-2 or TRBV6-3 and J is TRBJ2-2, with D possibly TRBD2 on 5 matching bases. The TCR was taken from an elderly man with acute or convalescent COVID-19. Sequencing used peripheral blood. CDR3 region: CASSYLPGTNTGELFF. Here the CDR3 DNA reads TGTGCCAGCAGTTATCTGCCGGGAACGAACACCGGGGAGCTGTTTTTT.